This TCR beta chain was retrieved from a study of blood T cell repertoires in COVID-19. Study background: The cDNA or gDNA used as material had been derived from T cells, B-cell-depleted T cells, or PBMCs.

CDR1 is SGHRS and CDR2 is YFSETQ in the germline V gene. CDR3 length: 16 residues. Trimming pared 1 base from V and 4 bases from J, leaving 15 bases between. Clones were sequenced by immunoSEQ multiplex PCR, and TCRdb holds only the in-frame ones, with some missing. This table holds about 120,000 clones, about 89% found once. The chain has TRBV5-1 and TRBJ2-1; D might be TRBD2 (6 bases). This receptor was taken from a middle-aged man with acute or convalescent COVID-19. Sequenced sample: peripheral blood. The CDR3 sequence: CASSLHVAEPYNEQFF. CDR3 bases: TGCGCCAGCAGCTTGCACGTAGCGGAACCTTACAATGAGCAGTTCTTC.